This T cell receptor beta chain was captured in a study of a mutant IDH1 vaccine in newly diagnosed glioma. The wider study: Earlier care involved radiotherapy, temozolomide, or both, and the majority received both. General study points: Whatever changes occurred in top peripheral T cell clonotypes seemed unrelated to pseudoprogression.

The CDR3 runs to 13 residues. V gave up 8 bases and J gave up 0 bases, with 9 bases separating them. Germline CDR1 reads SGHRS; CDR2 reads YFSETQ. As to time point: baseline, week 1 (first vaccination visit). As for treatment: pre-vaccination baseline after standard-of-care therapy. Points on this clone: Antigen unknown.

Assay: immunoSEQ multiplex PCR; the TCRdb copy retains only in-frame clones and omits some. Among around 15,000 clones listed, about 95% were seen once. The source material was peripheral blood mononuclear cells (PBMCs), sampled from a glioma patient treated with radiotherapy, temozolomide or both. This sequence joins TRBV5-1 and TRBJ1-5, with D uncertain. This clonotype was obtained from a woman under 30 with glioma. Some clones in this sample may be carry-over from other donors' samples. Written as DNA, the CDR3 is TGCGCCAGTCGAATTGATAGCAATCAGCCCCAGCATTTT. It translates to CASRIDSNQPQHF.